This TCR beta chain was sequenced for a study of blood T cell repertoires in COVID-19. J was trimmed by 4 bases and V by 7 bases; bases with no gene match: 8. There are 15 residues in the CDR3. Germline CDR1 reads LNHDA; CDR2 reads SQIVND (reference sequence). Per the study methods: Amplification from reference gene primers served as the basis for estimated nucleated cell counts. Sequencing was performed with immunoSEQ multiplex PCR; in TCRdb, only in-frame clones are kept and a portion is missing. V, J and clone size are taken as reported in that table, and D and trimming were inferred from the DNA itself. The sample yields 170,000 or so clones, approximately 88% seen once.

This chain links TRBV19 with TRBJ2-2; 8 positions match TRBD2. The sequence derives from a man between 18 and 29 years old with active or convalescent COVID-19. Material: peripheral blood. For the CDR3, the DNA is TGTGCCAGTATCCGCTCGGGGGGGACCACCGGGGAGCTGTTTTTT. This gives the protein CASIRSGGTTGELFF.